This T cell receptor beta chain was sequenced for a study of shared clonotypes between healthy human individuals. Here immunoSEQ multiplex PCR was the method, and the copy in TCRdb shows in-frame clones only, minus some. The sample includes approximately 320,000 clones, around 86% of them seen just once. Germline CDR1 reads SEHNR; CDR2 reads FQNEAQ (reference sequence). V dropped 2 bases and J dropped 5; count of bases not matched to a gene: 6. The CDR3 consists of 15 residues. This clone came up once. The gene calls are TRBV7-9 and TRBJ2-7, with TRBD1 identical over 10 bases. The TCR originated in a man between 18 and 29 years old in good health. Sequenced material: memory CD8+ T cells sorted from blood. Stated subset: CD45RO+ cells pooled with CCR7-negative TemRA cells. CDR3 bases: TGTGCCAGCAGCTTAAACAGGGACAGGGGTGACGAGCAGTACTTC. Translated, it gives CASSLNRDRGDEQYF.